The 26 T cell receptor beta chains reported below all come from one sample, sequenced in a study of cytomegalovirus exposure and HLA in healthy donors. Vbeta (60) and Jbeta (13) primers were used in the PCR. Using immunoSEQ multiplex PCR, the repertoire was profiled, and TCRdb retains in-frame clones only, with some absent. The sample holds about 170,000 clones, about three quarters seen once. The source material was PBMCs. These receptors originate from a girl aged 5-17 years in good health and CMV-seronegative.

The chain links TRBV7-3 to TRBJ1-1, with a weak D call TRBD1 (5 bases). CDR1 is SGHTA and CDR2 is FQGTGA in the germline V gene. The CDR3 contains 14 residues. Trimming took 5 bases from V and 3 from J, leaving 13 bases between them. CDR3 sequence (DNA): TGTGCCAGCAGCCCGGGGGGATGGGACACTGAAGCTTTCTTT. This encodes CASSPGGWDTEAFF.

The chain's CDR3 is CASSLEGGWNYGYTF. In nucleotides, the CDR3 is TGCGCCAGCAGCTTGGAAGGGGGTTGGAACTATGGCTACACCTTC. V and J are TRBV5-1 and TRBJ1-2, with D maybe TRBD1 (6 bases). The length of the CDR3 is 15 residues. Trimming took 0 bases from V and 2 from J, leaving 11 bases between them. Germline V gene data show CDR1 as SGHRS and CDR2 as YFSETQ.

This clone was detected only once. The chain uses TRBV4-2 and TRBJ2-5; a weak D match, TRBD1 (6 bases). Germline CDR1 is LGHNA and CDR2 is YNFKEQ. V dropped 2 bases and J dropped 1 base, with 8 bases sitting between them. CDR3 size: 14 residues. CDR3 nucleotide sequence: TGTGCCAGCAGCCAATGGGACACCCAAGAGACCCAGTACTTC. It encodes CASSQWDTQETQYF.

J is TRBJ1-4 and V is TRBV27, with D hard to call. The length of the CDR3 is 15 residues. Trimming stripped 3 bases from V and 0 bases from J, with 8 bases between. Germline CDR1 MNHEY, CDR2 SMNVEV (reference sequence). CDR3 region: CASSLLSTTNEKLFF. The CDR3 DNA reads as TGTGCCAGCAGTTTGTTGTCTACAACTAATGAAAAACTGTTTTTT.

V usage is TRBV5-1 and J usage is TRBJ1-1, with D possibly being TRBD1 (5 bases). Trimming cost V 5 bases and J 7 bases, with 12 bases left between them. The CDR3 is made up of 12 amino acids. Germline loops: CDR1 SGHRS, CDR2 YFSETQ. The CDR3 loop is CASRLRTGEAFF. The CDR3 DNA sequence: TGCGCCAGCAGATTAAGAACAGGTGAAGCTTTCTTT.

In its sample, this clone was seen once. The V and J genes are TRBV27 and TRBJ2-1, with TRBD2 matching over 8 bases. The CDR3 is 16 residues long. CDR1 is MNHEY and CDR2 is SMNVEV in the germline V gene (reference sequence). Losses at the gene ends were 4 bases for V and 7 bases for J; bases not matched to a gene: 12. The CDR3 nucleotides are TGTGCCAGCAGTTCCCCCGCAGCGGGGGAGGAAAATGAGCAGTTCTTC. It specifies CASSSPAAGEENEQFF.

A few counts support this clone. This rearrangement joins TRBV6-1 to TRBJ1-5; D is unresolved. Germline values: CDR1 MNHNS, CDR2 SASEGT. The CDR3 runs to 15 residues. The V end was cut by 7 bases, the J end by 7 bases, with 20 bases between. The CDR3 coding sequence is TGTGCCAGCACCCCGGCGGGATCCCGAGGGCAGCCCCAGCATTTT. It specifies CASTPAGSRGQPQHF.

The chain carries TRBV27 and TRBJ1-1; D is ambiguous. The V and J ends lost 2 bases and 5 bases respectively, with 12 bases between them. The CDR3 sequence is 14 residues long. Germline V gene data show CDR1 as MNHEY and CDR2 as SMNVEV (reference sequence). The CDR3 reads CASSLTAPGTEAFF. The CDR3 DNA follows: TGTGCCAGCAGTTTAACGGCCCCGGGGACTGAAGCTTTCTTT.

The V and J genes are TRBV29-1 and TRBJ2-7; TRBD1 matches 9 bases. This CDR3 region has 13 residues. V shed 5 bases, J shed 5 bases, and the junction held 7 bases outside the gene matches. The germline CDR1 and CDR2 sequences are SQVTM and ANQGSEA. The CDR3 is CSVLTGGRDEQYF. The CDR3 DNA is TGCAGCGTTCTAACAGGGGGCAGGGACGAGCAGTACTTC.

This clone was seen more than once but under ten times. The chain employs TRBV6-6 and TRBJ1-1, with D perhaps TRBD1 (6 bases). Trimming pared 7 bases from V and 2 bases from J, leaving 11 bases between. Germline V gene data show CDR1 as MNHNY and CDR2 as SVGAGI (reference sequence). The CDR3 loop spans 13 amino acids. In DNA form, the CDR3 reads TGTGCCAGCACTGGGGGCGCAAACACTGAAGCTTTCTTT. It specifies CASTGGANTEAFF.

CDR3 sequence: CASSPTGTGNTEAFF. CDR3 nucleotides: TGCGCCAGCAGCCCTACCGGGACAGGGAACACTGAAGCTTTCTTT. V usage is TRBV5-1 and J usage is TRBJ1-1; 8 nucleotides match TRBD1. With V trimmed by 4 bases and J by 1 base, 6 bases remained unmatched. The CDR3 length is 15 residues. Germline lookup yields CDR1 SGHRS and CDR2 YFSETQ.

This clone has a single count. The gene calls are TRBV2 and TRBJ2-1; TRBD1 might be the D (5 bases). The CDR3 contains 11 residues. Trimming shortened V by 6 bases and J by 8 bases, and 8 bases separated the two germline ends. Germline V gene lookup returns CDR1 SNHLY and CDR2 FYNNEI. The chain's CDR3 is CASSQGDEQFF. In DNA, the CDR3 is TGTGCCAGCAGCCAGGGTGATGAGCAGTTCTTC.

V usage is TRBV5-1 and J usage is TRBJ1-3; no definite D call. Germline V lookup: CDR1 SGHRS, CDR2 YFSETQ. V was cut by 4 bases and J by 4 bases, with 6 bases left in between. The CDR3 extends over 12 amino acids. For the CDR3, the DNA is TGCGCCAGCAGCGAACAGGGAAACACCATATATTTT. Protein: CASSEQGNTIYF.

V gene TRBV19 combines with J gene TRBJ2-2, with 7 bases that match TRBD2. The CDR3 is 16 amino acids. Germline CDR1 LNHDA, CDR2 SQIVND (reference sequence). The ends lost 2 bases at V and 6 bases at J; junction bases unmatched: 9. The CDR3 sequence: CASSISTPGGSGELFF. The CDR3, as DNA: TGTGCCAGTAGTATATCAACTCCCGGGGGGTCCGGGGAGCTGTTTTTT.

The rearrangement links TRBV2 to TRBJ1-6, with 8 bases that match TRBD1. The trim removed 5 bases at V and 6 bases at J, leaving 6 bases unmatched. CDR3 length: 15 residues. Germline loops: CDR1 SNHLY, CDR2 FYNNEI. Written as DNA, the CDR3 is TGTGCCAGCAGTTTAAGACAGGGGAGTAATTCACCCCTCCACTTT. The encoded protein is CASSLRQGSNSPLHF.

Remarks on this clone: Distinct nucleotide sequences in the sample also encode this CDR3. The chain carries TRBV7-8 and TRBJ1-2; D is unresolved. Deletions cut 0 bases from V and 8 bases from J, with 10 bases between. This CDR3 has 13 residues. Germline CDR1 reads SGHVS; CDR2 reads FQNEAQ. The CDR3 DNA reads TGTGCCAGCAGCTTAGCGGGAGCTCGCGGCTACACCTTC. Residues: CASSLAGARGYTF.

In nucleotides, the CDR3 is TGTGCCAGCAGCCCCTCCGGACTAGGCGGAACAGATACGCAGTATTTT. Amino acids: CASSPSGLGGTDTQYF. The J gene is TRBJ2-3, the V gene TRBV7-3; 7 positions match TRBD2. Germline CDR1 and CDR2: SGHTA and FQGTGA. The CDR3 spans 16 residues. The V and J ends lost 5 bases and 3 bases, in that order; junction bases with no gene match: 11.

This clone was detected only a few times. The chain joins TRBV19 to TRBJ1-1, with 11 bases aligning to TRBD1. Germline lookup yields CDR1 LNHDA and CDR2 SQIVND (reference sequence). V was pared by 3 bases and J by 1 base, with 10 bases of the junction left unmatched. This CDR3 comprises 18 residues. The CDR3 region is CASSILRDRGRTNTEAFF. DNA of the CDR3: TGTGCCAGTAGTATCTTGAGGGACAGGGGGAGAACGAACACTGAAGCTTTCTTT.

The J gene is TRBJ2-5, the V gene TRBV25-1, with 10 bases matching TRBD1. Germline CDR1 and CDR2: MGHDK and SYGVNS. With V trimmed by 4 bases and J by 3 bases, 11 bases remained unmatched. The CDR3 is made up of 17 amino acids. The CDR3, as DNA: TGTGCCAGCAGTGCCATAGGGACAGGGGCGTTAGAAGAGACCCAGTACTTC. Translated: CASSAIGTGALEETQYF.

The CDR3 DNA reads TGTGCCAGCAGTTACCTAACTAGCGGATCATCCTACGAGCAGTACTTC. This encodes CASSYLTSGSSYEQYF. The rearrangement links TRBV6-8 to TRBJ2-7; TRBD2 matches 8 bases. The CDR3 has 16 amino acids. The germline CDR1 and CDR2 sequences are MNHGY and SAAAGT. V lost 2 bases to trimming and J lost 1 base; unmatched junction nucleotides: 7.

This sequence joins TRBV4-1 and TRBJ2-3, with D possibly matching TRBD2 (7 bases). The germline gives CDR1 MGHRA, CDR2 YSYEKL. CDR3 size: 18 residues. V lost 0 bases and J 3 bases, leaving 19 bases between the germline ends. CDR3: CASSQELGGGGWTDTQYF. DNA for the CDR3: TGCGCCAGCAGCCAAGAACTGGGGGGGGGCGGTTGGACAGATACGCAGTATTTT.

This clone was seen just once. V usage is TRBV5-6 and J usage is TRBJ2-3, with a weak D call TRBD2 (5 bases). Germline lookup yields CDR1 SGHDT and CDR2 YYEEEE. This CDR3 spans 15 amino acids. Trimming removed 0 bases from V and 2 bases from J, with 10 bases in between. The CDR3 coding sequence is TGTGCCAGCAGCTTGGGGTCGGGGTCCACAGATACGCAGTATTTT. Translating gives CASSLGSGSTDTQYF.

The chain links TRBV7-6 to TRBJ2-7; D is possibly TRBD2 (6 bases). V dropped 4 bases and J dropped 4 bases, with 14 bases sitting between them. Germline lookup yields CDR1 SGHVS and CDR2 FNYEAQ. The CDR3 is 14 amino acids. The DNA of the CDR3 is TGTGCCAGCAGCTCAAAGGGACTGGGTTACGAGCAGTACTTC. Translated: CASSSKGLGYEQYF. Full variable domain (missing parts from reference TRBV7-6 and TRBJ2-7): GAGVSQSPRYKVTKRGQDVALRCDPISGHVSLYWYRQALGQGPEFLTYFNYEAQQDKSGLPNDRFSAERPEGSISTLTIQRTEQRDSAMYRCASSSKGLGYEQYFGPGTRLTVT.

The sample holds a few counts of this clone. The DNA of the CDR3 is TGTGCCAGCAGTGTCACAGGGCTGAACACTGAAGCTTTCTTT. Its translation is CASSVTGLNTEAFF. This chain uses TRBV28 with TRBJ1-1, with D possibly being TRBD1 (6 bases). This CDR3 region has 14 residues. Germline CDR1 is MDHEN and CDR2 is SYDVKM. The ends were cut back, 5 bases at V and 0 bases at J, with 10 bases in the middle.

The rearrangement links TRBV15 to TRBJ2-7, with unresolved D. Germline CDR1 is LNHNV and CDR2 is YYDKDF (reference sequence). The CDR3 length is 15 residues. The V and J ends lost 0 bases and 4 bases respectively, with 13 bases between them. The CDR3: CATSREEAVAYEQYF. The CDR3 DNA sequence: TGTGCCACCAGCAGAGAAGAGGCCGTGGCTTACGAGCAGTACTTC.

In regard to this clone: The same CDR3 can be traced to other DNA sequences in this sample. This rearrangement joins TRBV5-1 to TRBJ2-1, with TRBD2 as a possible D gene (5 bases). The CDR3 length is 12 residues. V lost 0 bases to trimming and J lost 8 bases, with 6 bases between them. Germline CDR1 is SGHRS and CDR2 is YFSETQ. CDR3 bases: TGCGCCAGCAGCTTGGAGGGAGATGAGCAGTTCTTC. It specifies CASSLEGDEQFF.